Ten or more counts support the clone carrying this TCR beta chain. What it binds is unknown. It was with unique molecular identifiers that the TCRbeta library was prepared. TCRdb re-derived calls from the PCR reads in MiXCR, one entry per CDR3 protein. Found here are fewer than 550,000 distinct CDR3 sequences, about 16% of them singletons; the top ten hold under 30%. This CDR3 contains 12 residues. The germline gives CDR1 SQVTM, CDR2 ANQGSEA. After removal of 7 bases from V and 9 bases from J, the junction contained 7 bases not matched to a gene. These data are taken from a study of T-cell reconstitution after alpha-beta-depleted transplantation in children. Study-wide results and limits: Expanded graft clones numbering several hundred reportedly gave rise to alpha-beta T cells about two months after transplant. After one year, T-cell counts and TCRbeta diversity mostly came from new T cells.

The chain is built from TRBV29-1 and TRBJ2-1; TRBD1 matches 9 bases. Material: PBMCs, mostly from graft donor cells, obtained 360 days after TCRalphabeta/CD19-depleted stem cell transplant. The sequence derives from a boy in the first two years of life who had a stem cell transplant for Wiskott-Aldrich syndrome, so the T cells may come from the graft donor. As DNA, the CDR3 is TGCAGCGCTGGGACAGGGATGGGTGAGCAGTTCTTC. Protein sequence: CSAGTGMGEQFF.